The 21 T cell receptor beta chains below all came from one sample that was sequenced in a study of blood T cell repertoires in COVID-19. Profiling relied on immunoSEQ multiplex PCR, and the TCRdb table lists in-frame clones only, not all of them. The sample comprises approximately 220,000 clones, around 91% of which are singletons, and more than 13% rests with the top ten. The specimen was PBMCs or T cells enriched from blood (not recorded which). Receptor source: a man aged 25 to 45 who had been exposed to COVID-19.

This sequence joins TRBV25-1 and TRBJ2-7; perhaps TRBD1 as D (6 bases). Germline CDR1 and CDR2: MGHDK and SYGVNS. Between the trimmed V and J ends, which lost 3 bases and 2 bases, there was a span of 14 bases. The CDR3 spans 15 residues. The DNA for the CDR3 is TGTGCCAGCAGTGACCAGGACAGAGAAACCTACGAGCAGTACTTC. This encodes CASSDQDRETYEQYF.

The rearrangement links TRBV28 to TRBJ1-1, with 8 nucleotides matching TRBD1. CDR1 and CDR2 (germline): MDHEN, SYDVKM. CDR3 size: 16 residues. Germline trimming cut 5 bases from V and 4 bases from J; bases unmatched to any gene: 12. The CDR3 DNA sequence: TGTGCCAGCAGTCCACCCAGGACAGGGAGAATCACTGAAGCTTTCTTT. It encodes CASSPPRTGRITEAFF.

This rearrangement joins TRBV29-1 to TRBJ1-2; possibly TRBD1 for D (6 bases). The V gene lost 7 bases and the J gene lost 5 bases, with 11 bases spanning the gap. The CDR3 contains 11 residues. CDR1 SQVTM and CDR2 ANQGSEA come from the germline V gene. Here the CDR3 reads CSGETGYGYTF. Here the CDR3 DNA reads TGCAGCGGTGAGACAGGATATGGCTACACCTTC.

J is TRBJ1-1 and V is TRBV4-3; D gene uncertain. The CDR3 contains 16 residues. Germline values: CDR1 LGHNA, CDR2 YSLEER. Deletions cut 1 base from V and 0 bases from J, with 12 bases between. The CDR3 nucleotides read TGCGCCAGCAGCCAAGTTTCCGGACTCCTGAACACTGAAGCTTTCTTT. Its protein is CASSQVSGLLNTEAFF.

The gene calls are TRBV6-4 and TRBJ2-7; 11 bases are shared with TRBD2. Germline V gene sequence: CDR1 MRHNA, CDR2 SNTAGT. The CDR3 totals 14 residues. V shed 6 bases and J 2 bases; nucleotides not matched to a gene: 3. As DNA, the CDR3 is TGTGCCAGCAGCCCACTAGCGGGGGCCTACGAGCAGTACTTC. Amino acids: CASSPLAGAYEQYF.

The V call is TRBV6-5, the J call TRBJ2-7; maybe TRBD2 (5 bases). Trimming cost V 4 bases and J 2 bases, with 12 bases left between them. The V gene's germline CDR1 is MNHEY and CDR2 SVGAGI. This CDR3 is 14 amino acids long. CDR3 DNA: TGTGCCAGCAGTTTCCCTGGTAGCGCCTACGAGCAGTACTTC. Translated, it gives CASSFPGSAYEQYF.

The chain recombines TRBV7-9 with TRBJ2-4, with TRBD2 matching 10 bases. Trimming at V came to 3 bases and at J to 5 bases, leaving 13 bases not matched to a gene. The germline V gene has CDR1 SEHNR and CDR2 FQNEAQ (reference sequence). This CDR3 is built from 18 residues. The CDR3 nucleotides are TGTGCCAGCAGCTTCTCCACCCAAGCGGGGGGGATACAAAACATTCAGTACTTC. It encodes CASSFSTQAGGIQNIQYF.

The gene calls are TRBV5-4 and TRBJ2-3, with TRBD2 identical over 11 bases. V dropped 7 bases and J dropped 6; count of bases not matched to a gene: 7. This CDR3 region has 14 residues. Germline CDR1 reads SGHNT; CDR2 reads YYREEE (reference sequence). The CDR3 region is CASSPGLAADTQYF. As DNA, the CDR3 is TGTGCCAGCTCCCCGGGACTAGCGGCTGATACGCAGTATTTT.

This clone is a singleton in its sample. V gene TRBV2 combines with J gene TRBJ2-5; 10 positions agree with TRBD1. Germline V gene lookup returns CDR1 SNHLY and CDR2 FYNNEI. Trimming removed 5 bases from V and 7 bases from J; junction bases left unmatched: 10. This CDR3 contains 15 residues. CDR3 loop: CASSYAGTGAWTQYF. In DNA, the CDR3 is TGTGCCAGCAGTTATGCCGGGACAGGGGCATGGACCCAGTACTTC.

The chain links TRBV27 to TRBJ1-5; no clear D gene. The CDR3 sequence is 16 residues long. Trimming stripped 1 base from V and 3 bases from J, with 13 bases between. Germline loops: CDR1 MNHEY, CDR2 SMNVEV (reference sequence). The CDR3 DNA reads TGTGCCAGCAGTTTATTAAGTATTGGCCACAATCAGCCCCAGCATTTT. This codes for CASSLLSIGHNQPQHF.

The chain has TRBV25-1 and TRBJ1-5; D is undetermined. From germline, CDR1 is MGHDK and CDR2 SYGVNS. V was trimmed by 4 bases and J by 5 bases, leaving 12 bases between them. The CDR3 has 14 residues. CDR3 loop: CASSATSHHQPQHF. The CDR3 nucleotides are TGTGCCAGCAGTGCAACAAGTCACCATCAGCCCCAGCATTTT.

The chain employs TRBV3-1 (or the pseudogene TRBV3-2) and TRBJ2-1; tentative D call: TRBD2 (6 bases). The CDR3 runs to 14 residues. Trimming stripped 4 bases from V and 4 bases from J, with 11 bases between. CDR1 is LGHDT, CDR2 YNNKEL, per germline (reference sequence). The CDR3 loop is CASSRRLVYNEQFF. DNA for the CDR3: TGTGCCAGCAGCCGACGACTAGTGTACAATGAGCAGTTCTTC.

In this sample, this clone turned up once. This sequence joins TRBV7-2 and TRBJ1-3; 8 bases agree with TRBD1. From germline, CDR1 is SGHTA and CDR2 FQGNSA. J was trimmed by 1 base and V by 6 bases; bases with no gene match: 11. The CDR3 is 17 residues long. CDR3 loop: CASSQEMTGESGNTIYF. Here the CDR3 DNA reads TGTGCCAGCAGTCAAGAAATGACAGGGGAATCTGGAAACACCATATATTTT.

V and J are TRBV4-1 and TRBJ1-1; D is unresolved. The germline CDR1 and CDR2 sequences are MGHRA and YSYEKL. CDR3 size: 15 residues. V was clipped by 2 bases and J by 11 bases, with 21 bases between them. The DNA for the CDR3 is TGCGCCAGCAGCCAACCCCTACGGACTCCATCAGCGGCTTTCTTT. Amino acids: CASSQPLRTPSAAFF.

This clone has just one count. The V call is TRBV7-2, the J call TRBJ1-3, with 7 bases lining up with TRBD1. The length of the CDR3 is 16 residues. With 3 bases clipped from V and 0 bases from J, the junction kept 5 bases outside the gene matches. Germline lookup yields CDR1 SGHTA and CDR2 FQGNSA. CDR3 coding DNA: TGTGCCAGCAGCTTCGGGACAGTAAACTCTGGAAACACCATATATTTT. Translated: CASSFGTVNSGNTIYF.

The chain uses TRBV7-2 and TRBJ1-6, with D unclear. Trimming took off 0 bases at V and 12 bases at J, with 12 bases between the two ends. Germline V gene data show CDR1 as SGHTA and CDR2 as FQGNSA. There are 14 residues in the CDR3. Written as DNA, the CDR3 is TGTGCCAGCAGCTTAGCTGACGGGTCCATACCCCTCCACTTT. Amino acid sequence: CASSLADGSIPLHF.

The rearrangement joins TRBV11-2 to TRBJ2-2; 9 bases match TRBD2. The length of the CDR3 is 15 residues. Germline CDR1 SGHAT, CDR2 FQNNGV. The junction had 6 bases not matched to a gene; V was cut back by 5 bases and J by 5 bases. This CDR3 reads CASSISSGVTGELFF. CDR3 DNA: TGTGCCAGCAGCATTTCTAGCGGGGTTACCGGGGAGCTGTTTTTT.

The chain joins TRBV2 to TRBJ1-4; possibly TRBD1 for D (6 bases). Germline CDR1 SNHLY, CDR2 FYNNEI. The CDR3 length is 16 residues. V gave up 2 bases and J gave up 7 bases, with 17 bases separating them. The CDR3 here is CASSESPKGGGEKLFF. The CDR3 DNA reads TGTGCCAGCAGTGAATCCCCCAAAGGGGGTGGTGAAAAACTGTTTTTT.

This chain uses TRBV10-3 with TRBJ1-2; D perhaps matches TRBD1 (5 bases). V lost 10 bases and J 4 bases, leaving 13 bases between the germline ends. This CDR3 is 12 amino acids long. Per the germline V gene, CDR1 is ENHRY and CDR2 is SYGVKD. The DNA of the CDR3 is TGTGCCACCTCTGACAGTCCCTATGGCTACACCTTC. This gives the protein CATSDSPYGYTF.

The rearrangement links TRBV5-5 to TRBJ2-7, with 7 bases fitting TRBD1. This CDR3 is built from 16 residues. CDR1 SGHKS and CDR2 YYEKEE come from the germline V gene (reference sequence). Trimming cost V 0 bases and J 5 bases; bases outside gene matches: 11. DNA for the CDR3: TGTGCCAGCAGCTTGGCCTTAAGGCAGGGGGACAACGAGCAGTACTTC. Protein: CASSLALRQGDNEQYF.

V usage is TRBV6-1 and J usage is TRBJ2-7, with 9 bases aligning to TRBD2. The CDR3 loop spans 15 amino acids. The junction had 0 bases not matched to a gene; V was cut back by 0 bases and J by 0 bases. CDR1 and CDR2 (germline): MNHNS, SASEGT. The CDR3 sequence: CASSEASGGSYEQYF. Written as DNA, the CDR3 is TGTGCCAGCAGTGAAGCTAGCGGGGGCTCCTACGAGCAGTACTTC.